This T cell receptor (beta chain) was observed in a study of lymphopenia after photon versus proton radiotherapy. The study, taken as a whole, reports: In patients who died, overall survival fell as post-nadir TCR diversity dropped more. Relative stability marked proton patients; photon patients lost diversity and naive cells. Authors raise, but do not show, better survival with proton therapy. Post-nadir diversity loss with photons came from oligoclonal expansion, particularly CD8+ Temra cells.

This CDR3 comprises 11 residues. Germline assignment: CDR1 LNHDA and CDR2 SQIVND (reference sequence). V dropped 5 bases and J dropped 8 bases, with 9 bases sitting between them. The protocol was immunoSEQ multiplex PCR, while the TCRdb copy is restricted to in-frame clones and leaves out a portion. The table lists 60,000 to 75,000 clones, roughly 87% of them singletons. Comment on this clone: Its matching antigen is unknown.

The sequence was collected from a man aged 80 or over with esophageal cancer. The rearrangement links TRBV19 to TRBJ1-2; no reliable D call. This specimen consisted of peripheral blood, obtained from a patient treated with proton-based radiotherapy. The DNA of the CDR3 is TGTGCCAGTAGTGCCATGGGGGGCTACACCTTC. Its protein is CASSAMGGYTF.